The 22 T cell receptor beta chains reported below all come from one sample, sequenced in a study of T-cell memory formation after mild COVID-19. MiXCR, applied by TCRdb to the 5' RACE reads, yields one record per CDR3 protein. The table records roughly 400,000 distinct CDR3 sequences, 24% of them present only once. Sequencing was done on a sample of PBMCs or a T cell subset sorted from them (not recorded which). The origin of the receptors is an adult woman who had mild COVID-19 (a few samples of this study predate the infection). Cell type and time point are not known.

CDR3 in DNA: TGTGCCAGCAGTTTATTTGGGTTGGGGTCGAGAACTGAAGCTTTCTTT. Residues: CASSLFGLGSRTEAFF. This chain links TRBV12-3 or TRBV12-4 with TRBJ1-1; D not certain. The CDR3 runs to 16 residues. Trimming pared 2 bases from V and 5 bases from J, leaving 18 bases between.

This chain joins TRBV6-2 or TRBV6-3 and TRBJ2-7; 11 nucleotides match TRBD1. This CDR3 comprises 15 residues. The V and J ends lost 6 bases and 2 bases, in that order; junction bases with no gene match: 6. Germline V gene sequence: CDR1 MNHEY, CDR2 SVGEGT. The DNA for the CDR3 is TGTGCCAGCAGACCCGGGACAGGGGGGACCTACGAGCAGTACTTC. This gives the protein CASRPGTGGTYEQYF.

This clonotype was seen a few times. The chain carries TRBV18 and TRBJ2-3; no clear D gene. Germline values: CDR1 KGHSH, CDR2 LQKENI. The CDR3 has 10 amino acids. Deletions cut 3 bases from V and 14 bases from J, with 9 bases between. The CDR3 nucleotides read TGTGCCAGCTCACCCGACCTAGGGTATTTT. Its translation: CASSPDLGYF.

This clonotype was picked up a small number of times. The CDR3 DNA reads TGCGCCAGCAGCCCGGGACTAGCGGGGGCCGCGGGGGAGACCCAGTACTTC. This sequence encodes CASSPGLAGAAGETQYF. The genes are TRBV5-1 and TRBJ2-5; 14 bases are a match to TRBD2. Germline V lookup: CDR1 SGHRS, CDR2 YFSETQ. V trimming: 4 bases; J trimming: 5 bases; junction bases outside the gene matches: 10. The CDR3 runs 17 residues.

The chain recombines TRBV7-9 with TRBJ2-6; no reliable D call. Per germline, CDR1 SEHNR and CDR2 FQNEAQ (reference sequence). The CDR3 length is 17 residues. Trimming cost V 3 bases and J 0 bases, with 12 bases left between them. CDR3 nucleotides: TGTGCCAGCAGCTTCCCAGTTGGAAGCTCTGGGGCCAACGTCCTGACTTTC. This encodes CASSFPVGSSGANVLTF.

This CDR3 is CASSYPSGGSDTQYF. CDR3 bases: TGTGCCAGCAGTTACCCTAGCGGAGGGTCAGATACGCAGTATTTT. The chain combines TRBV6-2 or TRBV6-3 with TRBJ2-3; 7 bases line up with TRBD2. Germline values: CDR1 MNHEY, CDR2 SVGEGT. There are 15 residues in the CDR3. V trimming: 2 bases; J trimming: 4 bases; junction bases outside the gene matches: 6.

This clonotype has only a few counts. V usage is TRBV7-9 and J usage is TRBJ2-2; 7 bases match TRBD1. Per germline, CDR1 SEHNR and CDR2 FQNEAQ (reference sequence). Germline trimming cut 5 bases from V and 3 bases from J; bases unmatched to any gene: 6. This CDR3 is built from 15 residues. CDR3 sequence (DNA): TGTGCCAGCAGCCCTGAGGGACAGTACACCGGGGAGCTGTTTTTT. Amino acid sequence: CASSPEGQYTGELFF.

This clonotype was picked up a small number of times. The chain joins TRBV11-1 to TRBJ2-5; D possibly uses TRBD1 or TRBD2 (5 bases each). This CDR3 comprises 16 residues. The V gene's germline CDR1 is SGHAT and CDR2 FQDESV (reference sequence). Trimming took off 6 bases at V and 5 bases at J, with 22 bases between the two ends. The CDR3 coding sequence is TGTGCCAGCAGTTCAAGAGGGGTACAGGTCAGGGAGACCCAGTACTTC. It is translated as CASSSRGVQVRETQYF.

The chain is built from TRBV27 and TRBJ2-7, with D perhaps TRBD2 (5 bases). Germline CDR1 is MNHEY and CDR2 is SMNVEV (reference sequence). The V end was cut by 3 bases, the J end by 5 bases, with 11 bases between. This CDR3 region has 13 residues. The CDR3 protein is CASSFAGGHEQYF. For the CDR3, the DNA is TGTGCCAGCAGTTTCGCAGGAGGCCACGAGCAGTACTTC.

Here the CDR3 DNA reads TGCGCCAGCAGCCAAGTAAAGGGGCGGGGAGAGACCCAGTACTTC. Its translation is CASSQVKGRGETQYF. This chain joins TRBV4-1 and TRBJ2-5; D is possibly TRBD2 (6 bases). This CDR3 contains 15 residues. Germline CDR1 reads MGHRA; CDR2 reads YSYEKL. V was cut by 1 base and J by 4 bases, with 13 bases left in between.

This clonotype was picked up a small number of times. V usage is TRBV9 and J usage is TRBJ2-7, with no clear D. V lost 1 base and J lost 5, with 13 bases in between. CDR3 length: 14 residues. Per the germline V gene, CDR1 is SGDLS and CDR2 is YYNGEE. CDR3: CASSVKSGFHEQYF. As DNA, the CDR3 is TGTGCCAGCAGCGTAAAATCGGGTTTCCACGAGCAGTACTTC.

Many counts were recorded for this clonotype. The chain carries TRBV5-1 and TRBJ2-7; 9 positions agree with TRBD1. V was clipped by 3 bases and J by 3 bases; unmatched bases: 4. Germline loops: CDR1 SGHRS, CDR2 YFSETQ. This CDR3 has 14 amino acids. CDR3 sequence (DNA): TGCGCCAGCAGCTCTGGACAGGGGAACTACGAGCAGTACTTC. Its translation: CASSSGQGNYEQYF.

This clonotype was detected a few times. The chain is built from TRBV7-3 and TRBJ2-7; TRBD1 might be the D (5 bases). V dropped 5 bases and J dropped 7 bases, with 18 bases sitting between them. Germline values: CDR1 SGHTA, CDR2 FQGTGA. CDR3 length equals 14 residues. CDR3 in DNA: TGTGCCAGCAGCCAAGCCCAGGGTATCGGAGAGCAGTACTTC. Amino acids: CASSQAQGIGEQYF.

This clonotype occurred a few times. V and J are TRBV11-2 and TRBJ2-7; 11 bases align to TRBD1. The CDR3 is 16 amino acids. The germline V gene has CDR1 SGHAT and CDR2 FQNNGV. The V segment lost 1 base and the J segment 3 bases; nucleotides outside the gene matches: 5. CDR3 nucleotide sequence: TGTGCCAGCAGCTTAGTCTCGGGACAGGGGGTCTACGAGCAGTACTTC. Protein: CASSLVSGQGVYEQYF.

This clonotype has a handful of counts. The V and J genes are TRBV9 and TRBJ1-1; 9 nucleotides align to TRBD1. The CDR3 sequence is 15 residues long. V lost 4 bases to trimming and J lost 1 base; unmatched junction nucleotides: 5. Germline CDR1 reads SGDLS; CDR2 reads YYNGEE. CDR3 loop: CASSPSDRGNTEAFF. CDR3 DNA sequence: TGTGCCAGCAGCCCTTCGGACAGGGGGAACACTGAAGCTTTCTTT.

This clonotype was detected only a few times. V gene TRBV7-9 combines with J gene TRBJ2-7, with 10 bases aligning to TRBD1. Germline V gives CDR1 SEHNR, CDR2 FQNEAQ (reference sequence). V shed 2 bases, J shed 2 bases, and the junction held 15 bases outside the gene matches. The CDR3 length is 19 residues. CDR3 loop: CASSLLLDKDRGPTYEQYF. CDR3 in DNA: TGTGCCAGCAGCTTACTCCTCGACAAAGACAGGGGGCCCACCTACGAGCAGTACTTC. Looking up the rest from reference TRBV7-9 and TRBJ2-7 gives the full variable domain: DTGVSQNPRHKITKRGQNVTFRCDPISEHNRLYWYRQTLGQGPEFLTYFQNEAQLEKSRLLSDRFSAERPKGSFSTLEIQRTEQGDSAMYLCASSLLLDKDRGPTYEQYFGPGTRLTVT.

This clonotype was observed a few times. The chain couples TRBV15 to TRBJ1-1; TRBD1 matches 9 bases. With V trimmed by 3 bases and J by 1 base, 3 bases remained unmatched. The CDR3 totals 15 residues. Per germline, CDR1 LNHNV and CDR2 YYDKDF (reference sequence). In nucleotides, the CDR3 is TGTGCCACCAGCAGGACAGGGGGATCGAACACTGAAGCTTTCTTT. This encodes CATSRTGGSNTEAFF.

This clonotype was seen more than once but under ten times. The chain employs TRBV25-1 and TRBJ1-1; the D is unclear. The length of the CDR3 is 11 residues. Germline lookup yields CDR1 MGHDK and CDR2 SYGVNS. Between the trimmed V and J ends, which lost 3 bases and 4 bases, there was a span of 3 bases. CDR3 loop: CASSEFTEAFF. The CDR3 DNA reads TGTGCCAGCAGTGAGTTCACTGAAGCTTTCTTT.

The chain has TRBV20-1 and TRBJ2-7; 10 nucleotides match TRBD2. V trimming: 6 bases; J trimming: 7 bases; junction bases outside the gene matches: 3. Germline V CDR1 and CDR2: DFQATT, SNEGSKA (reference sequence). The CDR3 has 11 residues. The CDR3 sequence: CSATAGGEQYF. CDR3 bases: TGCAGTGCCACAGCGGGAGGGGAGCAGTACTTC.

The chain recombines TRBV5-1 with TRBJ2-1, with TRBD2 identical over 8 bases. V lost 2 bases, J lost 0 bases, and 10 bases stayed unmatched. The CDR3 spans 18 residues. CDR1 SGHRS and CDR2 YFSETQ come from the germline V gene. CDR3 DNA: TGCGCCAGCAGCTTCTATCTAGCGGGCACGAGCTCCTACAATGAGCAGTTCTTC. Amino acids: CASSFYLAGTSSYNEQFF.

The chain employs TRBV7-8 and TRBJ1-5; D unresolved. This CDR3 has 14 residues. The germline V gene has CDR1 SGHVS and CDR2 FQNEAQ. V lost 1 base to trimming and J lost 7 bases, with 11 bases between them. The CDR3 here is CASSLEGRRQPQHF. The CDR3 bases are TGTGCCAGCAGCTTAGAGGGTAGGAGGCAGCCCCAGCATTTT.

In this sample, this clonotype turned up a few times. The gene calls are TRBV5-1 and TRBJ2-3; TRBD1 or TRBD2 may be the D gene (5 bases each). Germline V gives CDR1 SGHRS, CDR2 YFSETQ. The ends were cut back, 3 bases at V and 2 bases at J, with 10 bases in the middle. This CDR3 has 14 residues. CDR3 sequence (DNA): TGCGCCAGCAGCTGGGACGGTCCCACAGATACGCAGTATTTT. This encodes CASSWDGPTDTQYF.